The 14 T cell receptor beta chains in this list originate from one sample, sequenced in a study of control samples from healthy donors and cancer patients (TCRdb year 2020). Libraries were prepared through the immunoSEQ multiplex PCR assay. TCRdb obtained this table from immuneACCESS and retained in-frame rearrangements with V and J assigned. These tables miss some clones; where compared with another copy, unresolved V genes account for less than half of the shortfall, and the remainder is unexplained. The sample has 65,000 to 75,000 clones on record, roughly 87% of them singletons. 4% of the sample lies in the top ten. The specimen was blood. The receptor set was obtained from a woman aged 45-65 years in good health.

The chain carries TRBV6-4 and TRBJ1-6, with TRBD1 matching 7 bases. V lost 4 bases and J lost 6; bases outside the gene matches: 9. Germline CDR1 and CDR2: MRHNA and SNTAGT. This CDR3 contains 16 residues. The CDR3 nucleotides are TGTGCCAGCAGTGCTAAAAGGGACAGAGCTAATTCACCCCTCCACTTT. As protein: CASSAKRDRANSPLHF.

The V gene is TRBV3-1 (or the pseudogene TRBV3-2), the J gene TRBJ2-2; the D gene is possibly TRBD2 (6 bases). V dropped 6 bases and J dropped 4 bases, with 15 bases sitting between them. CDR3 length: 15 residues. Germline V gene sequence: CDR1 LGHDT, CDR2 YNNKEL (reference sequence). The chain's CDR3 is CASRKSAGSTGELFF. The CDR3 DNA sequence: TGTGCCAGCAGAAAATCGGCGGGAAGCACCGGGGAGCTGTTTTTT.

This chain connects TRBV19 to TRBJ1-5, with no clear D. Germline loops: CDR1 LNHDA, CDR2 SQIVND (reference sequence). V lost 3 bases and J 4 bases, leaving 7 bases between the germline ends. The CDR3 runs to 13 residues. CDR3 DNA sequence: TGTGCCAGTAGTATGGGGATTAATCAGCCCCAGCATTTT. This codes for CASSMGINQPQHF.

The chain is built from TRBV3-1 (or the pseudogene TRBV3-2) and TRBJ2-3; 7 nucleotides line up with TRBD1. V shed 2 bases and J 0 bases; nucleotides not matched to a gene: 2. CDR1 and CDR2 (germline): LGHDT, YNNKEL (reference sequence). This CDR3 contains 15 residues. CDR3 region: CASSQRGQSTDTQYF. DNA of the CDR3: TGTGCCAGCAGCCAAAGGGGACAGAGCACAGATACGCAGTATTTT.

V usage is TRBV18 and J usage is TRBJ2-7; 9 bases align to TRBD2. V gave up 2 bases and J gave up 6 bases; unmatched junction bases: 5. From germline, CDR1 is KGHSH and CDR2 LQKENI. This CDR3 comprises 14 residues. CDR3 sequence reads: CASSPIAGESEQYF. CDR3 nucleotides: TGTGCCAGCTCACCAATAGCGGGAGAATCCGAGCAGTACTTC.

The chain links TRBV6-4 to TRBJ1-2; weak D call: TRBD1 (6 bases). The V end was cut by 4 bases, the J end by 4 bases, with 13 bases between. This CDR3 is 14 amino acids long. Germline assignment: CDR1 MRHNA and CDR2 SNTAGT. This CDR3 is CASSAAGGLYGYTF. The CDR3 DNA is TGTGCCAGCAGTGCGGCGGGGGGGCTCTATGGCTACACCTTC.

CDR3 nucleotide sequence: TGTGCCATCAGTGAGGCGACGGGAGGCCTCACAGATACGCAGTATTTT. Its protein product is CAISEATGGLTDTQYF. This sequence joins TRBV10-3 and TRBJ2-3, with TRBD2 matching 7 bases. CDR3 length equals 16 residues. Per the germline V gene, CDR1 is ENHRY and CDR2 is SYGVKD. After removal of 2 bases from V and 2 bases from J, the junction contained 7 bases not matched to a gene.

The V and J genes are TRBV3-1 (or the pseudogene TRBV3-2) and TRBJ2-1, with D perhaps matching TRBD2 (5 bases). CDR1 is LGHDT and CDR2 is YNNKEL in the germline V gene (reference sequence). V was pared by 1 base and J by 2 bases, with 9 bases between. CDR3 size: 15 residues. This chain's CDR3 is CASSQVLVAYNEQFF. CDR3 DNA sequence: TGTGCCAGCAGCCAAGTACTAGTGGCCTACAATGAGCAGTTCTTC.

V and J are TRBV9 and TRBJ2-7; 9 bases map to TRBD1. The junction had 1 base not matched to a gene; V was cut back by 0 bases and J by 3 bases. This CDR3 comprises 14 residues. The germline gives CDR1 SGDLS, CDR2 YYNGEE. The CDR3 loop is CASSVGDRDYEQYF. In DNA, the CDR3 is TGTGCCAGCAGCGTAGGGGACAGGGACTACGAGCAGTACTTC.

V and J are TRBV6-5 and TRBJ2-3; D possibly matches TRBD1 or TRBD2 (5 bases each). V was clipped by 6 bases and J by 2 bases, with 15 bases between them. CDR1 and CDR2 from the germline V gene are MNHEY and SVGAGI. This CDR3 comprises 15 residues. CDR3: CASRTRGPTTDTQYF. CDR3 bases: TGTGCCAGCAGGACACGGGGACCCACCACAGATACGCAGTATTTT.

The genes are TRBV6-2 or TRBV6-3 and TRBJ1-1; D may be TRBD1 (5 bases). V was clipped by 4 bases and J by 4 bases, with 13 bases between them. Per germline, CDR1 MNHEY and CDR2 SVGEGT. This CDR3 is built from 14 residues. In DNA, the CDR3 is TGTGCCAGCAGTTTTTCTGGTGGGGCCACTGAAGCTTTCTTT. Translating gives CASSFSGGATEAFF.

The rearrangement uses TRBV19 and TRBJ2-5, with TRBD1 matching over 8 bases. V was clipped by 4 bases and J by 1 base; unmatched bases: 8. The CDR3 contains 16 residues. Per germline, CDR1 LNHDA and CDR2 SQIVND (reference sequence). The CDR3 protein is CASSTRDRNFQETQYF. Written as DNA, the CDR3 is TGTGCCAGTAGTACACGGGACAGGAACTTCCAAGAGACCCAGTACTTC.

The gene calls are TRBV9 and TRBJ1-4; D might be TRBD1 (6 bases). Germline CDR1 reads SGDLS; CDR2 reads YYNGEE. The CDR3 has 13 amino acids. Trimming took off 5 bases at V and 8 bases at J, with 13 bases between the two ends. The CDR3 nucleotides read TGTGCCAGCAGTCCCCCAGGGGTCGAAAAACTGTTTTTT. It encodes CASSPPGVEKLFF.

The V and J genes are TRBV5-1 and TRBJ1-1; 7 bases are a match to TRBD1. There are 12 residues in the CDR3. The germline V gene encodes CDR1 SGHRS and CDR2 YFSETQ. V trimming: 5 bases; J trimming: 8 bases; junction bases outside the gene matches: 6. The CDR3 bases are TGCGCCAGCAGGGGGGACAGCCTCGAAGCTTTCTTT. Translation gives CASRGDSLEAFF. The variable domain in full, with the rest retrieved from reference TRBV5-1 and TRBJ1-1, is KAGVTQTPRYLIKTRGQQVTLSCSPISGHRSVSWYQQTPGQGLQFLFEYFSETQRNKGNFPGRFSGRQFSNSRSEMNVSTLELGDSALYLCASRGDSLEAFFGQGTRLTVV.